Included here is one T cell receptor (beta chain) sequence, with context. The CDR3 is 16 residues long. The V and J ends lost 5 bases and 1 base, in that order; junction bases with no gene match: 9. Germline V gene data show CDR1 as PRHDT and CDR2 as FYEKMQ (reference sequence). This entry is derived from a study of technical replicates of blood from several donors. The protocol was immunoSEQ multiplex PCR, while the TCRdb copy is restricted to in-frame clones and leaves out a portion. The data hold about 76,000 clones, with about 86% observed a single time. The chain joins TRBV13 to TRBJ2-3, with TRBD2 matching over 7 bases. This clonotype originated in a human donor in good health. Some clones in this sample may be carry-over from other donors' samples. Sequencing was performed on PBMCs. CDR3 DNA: TGTGCCAGCAGCAAAGCACTAGCGTCCGGCACAGATACGCAGTATTTT. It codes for CASSKALASGTDTQYF.